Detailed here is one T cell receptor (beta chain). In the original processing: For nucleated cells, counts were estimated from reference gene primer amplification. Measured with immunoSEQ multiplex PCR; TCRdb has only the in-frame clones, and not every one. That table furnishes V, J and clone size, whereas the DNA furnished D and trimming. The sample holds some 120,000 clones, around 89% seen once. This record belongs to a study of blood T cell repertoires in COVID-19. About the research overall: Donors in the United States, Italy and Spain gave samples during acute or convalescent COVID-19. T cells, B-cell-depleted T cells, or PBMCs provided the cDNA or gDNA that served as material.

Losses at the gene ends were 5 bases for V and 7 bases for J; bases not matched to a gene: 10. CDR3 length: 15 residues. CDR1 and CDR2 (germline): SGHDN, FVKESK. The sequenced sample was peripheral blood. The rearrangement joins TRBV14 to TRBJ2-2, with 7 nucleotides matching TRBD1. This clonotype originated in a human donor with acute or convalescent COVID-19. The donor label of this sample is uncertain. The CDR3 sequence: CASSLGTVSFGELFF. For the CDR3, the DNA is TGTGCCAGCAGCTTAGGGACAGTTTCGTTCGGGGAGCTGTTTTTT.